This TCR beta chain was sequenced during a study of low-dose radiotherapy and immunotherapy resistance in tumors. Primers used for first-strand cDNA, a TRAV- and TRBV-specific set, covered both alpha and beta chains. With a V-primer adapter and a constant-region primer, TCRs were amplified for roughly 21 PCR cycles. MiXCR, run by TCRdb on the reads, gives a single entry per CDR3 protein. In the table there are some 100,000 distinct CDR3 sequences, more than 20% of which are singletons. This clonotype was found once. CDR1 is LGHNA, CDR2 YSLEER, per germline. V was pared by 0 bases and J by 4 bases, with 6 bases of the junction left unmatched. This CDR3 has 16 residues. Described time point: after trial treatment. The treatment here: LDRT plus nivolumab, ipilimumab, low-dose cyclophosphamide and aspirin (RACIN trial).

The sample in question was PBMCs, obtained after low-dose radiotherapy plus immunotherapy. J is TRBJ2-3 and V is TRBV4-3; 8 bases are shared with TRBD2. The clonotype comes from a male donor with prostate cancer. The CDR3 protein is CASSQDGTSIADTQYF. The CDR3 nucleotides are TGCGCCAGCAGCCAAGACGGGACTAGTATTGCAGATACGCAGTATTTT.